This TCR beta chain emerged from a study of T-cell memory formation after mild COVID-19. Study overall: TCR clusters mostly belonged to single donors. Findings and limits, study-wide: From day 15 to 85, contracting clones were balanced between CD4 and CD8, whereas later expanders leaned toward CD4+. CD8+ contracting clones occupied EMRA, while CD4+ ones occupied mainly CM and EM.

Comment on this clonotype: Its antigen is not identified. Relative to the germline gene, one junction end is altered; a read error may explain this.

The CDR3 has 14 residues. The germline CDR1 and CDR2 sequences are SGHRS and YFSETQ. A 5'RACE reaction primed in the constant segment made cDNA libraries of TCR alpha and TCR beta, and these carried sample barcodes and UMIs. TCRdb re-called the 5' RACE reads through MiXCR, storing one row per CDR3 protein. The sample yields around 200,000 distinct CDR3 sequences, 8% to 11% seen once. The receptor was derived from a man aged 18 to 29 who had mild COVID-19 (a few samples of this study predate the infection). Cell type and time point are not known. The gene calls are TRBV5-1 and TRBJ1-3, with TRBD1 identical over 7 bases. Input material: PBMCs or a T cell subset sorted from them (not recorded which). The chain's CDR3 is CASSVGGPGSTIYF. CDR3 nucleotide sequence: TGCGCCAGCAGCGTAGGGGGCCCGGGAAGCACCATATATTTT.